One and the same sample provided the 10 T cell receptor beta chains below, sequenced in a study of monozygotic twins with inflammatory bowel disease. TCRdb reprocessed the 5' RACE reads; each CDR3 protein has one entry and no DNA is given. This table lists about 200,000 distinct CDR3 sequences. The sequencing sample was made of blood. These receptors were taken from a human donor with ulcerative colitis or Crohn's disease, or a healthy co-twin of an affected twin (not recorded which).

V is TRBV11-2 and J is TRBJ2-3; TCRdb selects TRBD2, and the lack of DNA leaves this call unchecked. Germline V gene data show CDR1 as SGHAT and CDR2 as FQNNGV. The CDR3 runs 18 residues. The CDR3 reads CASSPEGLAEPSTDTQYF.

The chain is built from TRBV6-2 or TRBV6-3 and TRBJ1-1. This CDR3 has 14 amino acids. Germline CDR1 reads MNHEY; CDR2 reads SVGEGT. The CDR3 reads CASSSQGKNTEAFF.

V and J are TRBV18 and TRBJ1-2; TCRdb reports TRBD1, a call that lacks DNA to check it against. CDR3 length: 15 amino acids. Germline V gene data show CDR1 as KGHSH and CDR2 as LQKENI. This CDR3 reads CASSRGQGDLFGYTF.

V is TRBV29-1 and J is TRBJ1-2; as DNA is missing, the TRBD1 call by TCRdb cannot be tested. The V gene's germline CDR1 is SQVTM and CDR2 ANQGSEA. This CDR3 has 12 residues. The CDR3 region is CSSLGGYYGYTF.

The chain couples TRBV24-1 to TRBJ1-5; TCRdb selects TRBD1, and the lack of DNA leaves this call unchecked. Germline CDR1 is KGHDR and CDR2 is SFDVKD. This CDR3 has 13 amino acids. The CDR3 sequence is CATSAAGGQPQHF.

This clonotype is medium-sized by frequency. This chain joins TRBV12-3 or TRBV12-4 and TRBJ2-1; there is no DNA to check the TCRdb D call of TRBD2. The length of the CDR3 is 13 residues. The CDR3 region is CASAGGGDNEQFF.

The V gene is TRBV14, the J gene TRBJ2-7. The CDR3 has 14 residues. Germline assignment: CDR1 SGHDN and CDR2 FVKESK. CDR3 in amino acids: CASSQGYPAYEQYF.

V is TRBV27 and J is TRBJ2-7; the TCRdb call, TRBD1, lacks DNA for checking. This CDR3 has 14 amino acids. CDR1 and CDR2 (germline): MNHEY, SMNVEV (reference sequence). The CDR3 spells CASSPRPAPYEQYF.

The chain links TRBV6-6 to TRBJ2-5; TCRdb's D call of TRBD1 is untestable without DNA. Germline V gives CDR1 MNHNY, CDR2 SVGAGI (reference sequence). The CDR3 has 14 amino acids. CDR3 residues: CASSLGTGQETQYF.

J is TRBJ1-5 and V is TRBV5-5. CDR1 is SGHKS and CDR2 is YYEKEE in the germline V gene (reference sequence). The length of the CDR3 is 15 residues. CDR3 loop: CASSLEGFSNQPQHF.